This T cell receptor (beta chain) was identified during a study of T cells in Graves' hyperthyroidism and ophthalmopathy (dated by TCRdb to about 2019). About the study as a whole: Peripheral blood samples were taken at the time of initial diagnosis, prior to any treatment. The 75 to 100 discovery patients were divided at random into training and test sets in a 7:3 ratio. Thyroid tissue and blood T-cell repertoires from roughly six Graves' hyperthyroidism patients were also compared in the study. A discovery cohort of approximately 97 patients, 43 with Graves' ophthalmopathy and 55 to 65 with stable Graves' hyperthyroidism, was used to find distinguishing TCR V-J signatures. Following sampling, methimazole starting at 30 mg daily was given to hyperthyroidism patients, and high-dose intravenous methylprednisolone was given to ophthalmopathy patients. Prospective prediction of ophthalmopathy was tested in an independent validation cohort of 18 to 20 hyperthyroidism patients and around 16 patients who later progressed to ophthalmopathy. The paper describes TCR Vbeta CDR3 sequencing of about 140 peripheral blood samples, made up of about 41 ophthalmopathy patients, around 73 hyperthyroidism patients and 17 progressor patients. The paper's findings and limits, for the study overall: Most expanded thyroid clonotypes (frequency above 0.001) were also found in blood, which suggests that blood repertoires may mirror thyroid immune responses. No statistical method was used to fix the sample size in advance, and group allocation was not hidden from the investigators. In validation, progression to ophthalmopathy was predicted by the model with 70.59% sensitivity and around 76% specificity, a median of 6.5 months before onset. In cross-validation, a model built on a 13 V-J signature told ophthalmopathy apart from stable hyperthyroidism with approximately 91% sensitivity and approximately 81% specificity, and in testing the same model reached 80%/75%.

The TCR beta CDR3 regions were amplified from the RNA transcripts. A first-round RT-PCR of the TCR CDR3 used the HTBI primer set with the Qiagen OneStep RT-PCR kit. Libraries were constructed in a second round of multiplex PCR, after which size selection and purification were performed. Paired-end sequencing of the libraries was performed with 100 bp reads on an Illumina HiSeq2000. The source study handled its data this way. Raw data were processed with SOAPnuke, discarding reads with adapters, uncalled bases, mean Phred below 15, or no exact constant-primer or identifier match. COPE v1.2.5 was used to merge high-quality paired reads, and clonotypes were defined as unique nucleotide sequences. Clonotypes were aligned to IMGT TRBV, TRBD and TRBJ reference segments using MiTCR v1.1. The analysis was restricted to V-J combinations with a frequency above 0.0001, which together covered 99.2% of the repertoires. A TCS score was defined as the ratio of F50 (clonal expansion) to E x V (chaos), with BLOSUM62-based TCRdist applied between CDR3 peptides within each V-J. Welch's t-statistics and random forest reduced just over 500 V-J features to under 15, which were used in a naive Bayes classifier (R e1071). TCRdb ran its own pipeline on the public reads, namely fastp trimming at Q25 and MiXCR clone calling, and kept in-frame beta chains. Identical CDR3 protein sequences are pooled into one entry, listed with their most common genes and DNA. TCRdb assigned the V and J calls; the authors' analysis was not used. The table for this sample lists 300,000 to 500,000 distinct CDR3 sequences; about 16% of them were counted only once. The top ten constitute approximately 32% of the sample.

This clonotype appeared many times. The antigen it binds to is not known. Base qualities are missing; no much larger clone stands one base away. Graves' hyperthyroidism was defined as stable when no progression to ophthalmopathy occurred over 18 months of follow-up. Hyperthyroidism patients were newly diagnosed, had a disease duration of under 2 months, and were aged 18 to 65 years. Patients with uncontrolled infections, other autoimmune diseases, pregnancy or lactation were excluded. Diagnoses were established on the basis of clinical symptoms, serum thyroxine and TRAb, thyroid ultrasound, and orbital computed tomography. PBMCs were isolated from more than 9 ml of fresh peripheral blood by Ficoll-Paque density gradient centrifugation. Trizol reagent was used to extract total RNA, and RNA quality was then checked on an Agilent 2100 Bioanalyzer. Per the germline V gene (reference sequence), LGHDT is the CDR1 and YNNKEL is the CDR2. Trimming removed 2 bases from V and 3 bases from J, leaving 10 bases between the germline ends. The CDR3 measures 15 amino acids from cysteine to phenylalanine. The entry retains the CDR3 DNA only, 45 bases that are in frame from base 1.

The specimen sequenced was blood. In this chain, TRBV3-1 is recombined with TRBJ2-2, with the D gene not confidently named. This TCR was sampled from a woman under 40 with Graves' hyperthyroidism. The sequenced DNA is TGTGCCAGCAGCCAATCCCGCGTGTACACCGGGGAGCTGTTTTTT. The translation is CASSQSRVYTGELFF.